This T cell receptor (beta chain) was recorded in a study of human T cells and chemical hapten exposure. TCRdb passed the RACE reads through MiXCR, listing each CDR3 protein once. The sample has 140,000 or so distinct CDR3 sequences; about 10% are singletons. Germline CDR1 reads MNHNS; CDR2 reads SASEGT. The CDR3 is 16 residues long. With 1 base removed from V and 0 bases from J, the gap between germline ends came to 10 bases. Specified time point: patch test 2, 6 weeks after DPC sensitization. The treatment: therapeutic diphenylcyclopropenone sensitization with weekly scalp DPC. Alopecia patients, 18 to 70 years old and DPC-suitable, served as donors.

J is TRBJ1-3 and V is TRBV6-1, with D hard to call. This TCR was recovered from a woman between 45 and 65 years old with alopecia areata. Some clones in this sample may be carry-over from other donors' samples. Sequenced material: whole blood, taken in connection with sensitization to the hapten diphenylcyclopropenone (DPC). CDR3: CASSEGMLSSGNTIYF. CDR3 in DNA: TGTGCCAGCAGTGAAGGGATGCTGAGCTCTGGAAACACCATATATTTT.